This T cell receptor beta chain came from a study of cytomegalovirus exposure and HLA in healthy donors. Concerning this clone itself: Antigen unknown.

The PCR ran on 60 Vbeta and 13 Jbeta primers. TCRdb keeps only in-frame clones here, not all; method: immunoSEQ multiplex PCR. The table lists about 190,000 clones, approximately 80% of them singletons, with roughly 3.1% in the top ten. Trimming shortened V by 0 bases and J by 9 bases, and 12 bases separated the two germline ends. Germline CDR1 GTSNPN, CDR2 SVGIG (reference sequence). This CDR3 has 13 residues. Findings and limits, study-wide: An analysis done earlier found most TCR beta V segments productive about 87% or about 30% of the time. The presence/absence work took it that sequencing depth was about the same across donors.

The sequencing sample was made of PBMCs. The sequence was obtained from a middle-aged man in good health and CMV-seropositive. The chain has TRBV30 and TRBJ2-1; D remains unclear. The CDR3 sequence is CAWSVRVGAEQFF. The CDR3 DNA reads TGTGCCTGGAGTGTACGGGTCGGCGCTGAGCAGTTCTTC.